The 4 T cell receptor beta chains reported below all come from one sample, sequenced in a study of breast tumors, draining lymph nodes, adjacent tissues. Samples came from axillary lymph nodes draining the breast cancer. TCRdb re-analysed the multiplex PCR reads in MiXCR, keeping a single row per CDR3 protein. The sample records around 110,000 distinct CDR3 sequences, 30% being singletons. Sequencing was carried out using axillary lymph node tissue. These receptors were collected from a female donor with breast cancer. Some clones in this sample may be carry-over from other donors' samples.

This clonotype was counted ten times or more. The chain uses TRBV7-9 and TRBJ2-5; D not resolved. Trimming took off 6 bases at V and 5 bases at J, with 10 bases between the two ends. The CDR3 length is 12 residues. CDR1 and CDR2 (germline): SEHNR, FQNEAQ (reference sequence). CDR3 in amino acids: CASSFLLETQYF. CDR3 nucleotide sequence: TGTGCCAGCAGTTTTCTTCTGGAGACCCAGTACTTC.

This clonotype was recorded at least ten times. This chain joins TRBV4-3 and TRBJ1-2; 8 bases agree with TRBD1. The CDR3 totals 16 residues. The ends lost 1 base at V and 7 bases at J; junction bases unmatched: 11. Germline CDR1 reads LGHNA; CDR2 reads YSLEER. The chain's CDR3 is CASSQGAGQGGIGYTF. The CDR3 bases are TGCGCCAGCAGCCAAGGGGCCGGACAGGGCGGGATTGGCTACACCTTC.

By its share, this clonotype is medium-sized (0.01 to 0.1%). This chain joins TRBV7-2 and TRBJ2-2; possibly TRBD2 for D (5 bases). The germline V gene has CDR1 SGHTA and CDR2 FQGNSA. V was cut by 1 base and J by 6 bases, with 6 bases left in between. This CDR3 region has 13 residues. The CDR3, as DNA: TGTGCCAGCAGCTTAGTCGGGGCCGGGGAGCTGTTTTTT. Translating it yields CASSLVGAGELFF.

This clonotype was seen ten or more times. The chain joins TRBV18 to TRBJ2-5, with D possibly matching TRBD1 (6 bases). Germline loops: CDR1 KGHSH, CDR2 LQKENI. This CDR3 comprises 20 residues. Trimming left V 2 bases short and J 7 bases short, with 32 bases between. The CDR3 protein is CASSPYEQTGMDFLFGTQYF. The CDR3 region has the DNA TGTGCCAGCTCACCATACGAGCAAACAGGGATGGACTTTTTATTTGGGACCCAGTACTTC.